These 11 T cell receptor beta chains were all obtained from the same sample, sequenced in a study of cytomegalovirus exposure and HLA in healthy donors. Researchers ran the PCR with 60 Vbeta and 13 Jbeta primers. Sequencing used immunoSEQ multiplex PCR; TCRdb keeps in-frame clones, though not all of them. This repertoire shows about 170,000 clones, 70% to 80% found once; its top ten account for about 2%. Sample: PBMCs. Source of these receptors: a woman in her 30s in good health and CMV-seropositive.

This clone was detected a few times. V gene TRBV5-8 combines with J gene TRBJ1-2, with no clear D. The CDR3 sequence is 12 residues long. Looked up from germline, CDR1 is SGHTS and CDR2 is YDEGEE. V was shortened by 0 bases and J by 7 bases, with 7 bases between the two germline ends. The CDR3 DNA follows: TGTGCCAGCAGCTTGGATGGGAGTGGCTACACCTTC. Amino acid sequence: CASSLDGSGYTF.

This clone was recorded once. V and J are TRBV27 and TRBJ2-7; 7 bases fit TRBD1. This CDR3 comprises 14 residues. Germline V gives CDR1 MNHEY, CDR2 SMNVEV (reference sequence). The trim removed 4 bases at V and 0 bases at J, leaving 3 bases unmatched. The chain's CDR3 is CASSWDRSSYEQYF. CDR3 sequence (DNA): TGTGCCAGCAGTTGGGACAGAAGCTCCTACGAGCAGTACTTC.

The gene calls are TRBV10-1 and TRBJ2-2; TRBD1 might be the D (5 bases). This CDR3 contains 12 residues. The germline gives CDR1 WNHNN, CDR2 SYGVQD (reference sequence). Trimming cost V 3 bases and J 11 bases, with 10 bases left between them. CDR3 nucleotide sequence: TGCGCCAGCAGTGACAGGGATGGCGAGCTGTTTTTT. Translating it yields CASSDRDGELFF.

CDR3 residues: CASSYPREQSNEKLFF. The CDR3 DNA is TGTGCCAGCAGTTACCCCCGGGAGCAATCAAATGAAAAACTGTTTTTT. V and J are TRBV6-9 and TRBJ1-4; D not resolved. V was cut by 3 bases and J by 5 bases, with 16 bases left in between. Germline loops: CDR1 MNHGY, CDR2 SVAAGI. The CDR3 is made up of 16 amino acids.

The chain recombines TRBV6-1 with TRBJ2-5; 8 nucleotides agree with TRBD2. The CDR3 consists of 16 residues. The J segment lost 2 bases and the V segment lost 3 bases, leaving 8 bases of the junction unmatched. Germline V lookup: CDR1 MNHNS, CDR2 SASEGT. The CDR3 nucleotides are TGTGCCAGCAGTGACCCGAGGGTAGCGGGACAAGAGACCCAGTACTTC. Its translation is CASSDPRVAGQETQYF.

J is TRBJ2-1 and V is TRBV5-4, with TRBD2 identical over 13 bases. V trimming: 0 bases; J trimming: 10 bases; junction bases outside the gene matches: 10. The CDR3 length is 17 residues. Germline V gene lookup returns CDR1 SGHNT and CDR2 YYREEE (reference sequence). The CDR3 reads CASSLGLAGGLVEEQFF. The CDR3 region has the DNA TGTGCCAGCAGCTTGGGACTAGCGGGGGGTTTGGTTGAGGAGCAGTTCTTC. The variable domain in full, completed from reference TRBV5-4 and TRBJ2-1, reads ETGVTQSPTHLIKTRGQQVTLRCSSQSGHNTVSWYQQALGQGPQFIFQYYREEENGRGNFPPRFSGLQFPNYSSELNVNALELDDSALYLCASSLGLAGGLVEEQFFGPGTRLTVL.

As regards this clone: The same CDR3 can be traced to other DNA sequences in this sample. The V call is TRBV6-5, the J call TRBJ1-2, with 10 bases identical to TRBD1. The CDR3 has 15 residues. The trim removed 0 bases at V and 2 bases at J, leaving 0 bases unmatched. Looked up from germline, CDR1 is MNHEY and CDR2 is SVGAGI. The DNA for the CDR3 is TGTGCCAGCAGTTACTCGGGACAGGGGAACTATGGCTACACCTTC. This sequence encodes CASSYSGQGNYGYTF.

The table lists this clone with a few counts. The chain carries TRBV7-8 and TRBJ2-2; 10 nucleotides agree with TRBD1. The CDR3 sequence is 15 residues long. The germline V gene has CDR1 SGHVS and CDR2 FQNEAQ. V lost 5 bases, J lost 4 bases, and 4 bases stayed unmatched. As DNA, the CDR3 is TGTGCCAGCAGCCGGGGACAGGGGACCACCGGGGAGCTGTTTTTT. Translation gives CASSRGQGTTGELFF.

The V call is TRBV6-5, the J call TRBJ2-7; 11 nucleotides align to TRBD2. CDR1 and CDR2 from the germline V gene are MNHEY and SVGAGI. The CDR3 contains 13 residues. J gave up 3 bases and V 6 bases, and 1 base lay outside the gene matches. CDR3: CASRLAGVYEQYF. DNA of the CDR3: TGTGCCAGCAGACTAGCGGGGGTCTACGAGCAGTACTTC.

The chain employs TRBV5-1 and TRBJ2-2; the D gene is possibly TRBD2 (5 bases). V was cut by 0 bases and J by 3 bases, with 9 bases left in between. Germline CDR1 and CDR2: SGHRS and YFSETQ. The CDR3 loop spans 15 amino acids. The CDR3 sequence: CASSLDGGDTGELFF. CDR3 nucleotide sequence: TGCGCCAGCAGCTTGGACGGAGGCGACACCGGGGAGCTGTTTTTT.

The rearrangement joins TRBV2 to TRBJ1-2; 7 bases fit TRBD1. Germline lookup yields CDR1 SNHLY and CDR2 FYNNEI. The CDR3 spans 13 residues. V gave up 5 bases and J gave up 10 bases; unmatched junction bases: 10. CDR3 amino acids: CASSQSPGGIYTF. The CDR3 bases are TGTGCCAGCAGTCAAAGTCCAGGGGGAATCTACACCTTC. The full variable domain, rest sourced from reference TRBV2 and TRBJ1-2, is EPEVTQTPSHQVTQMGQEVILRCVPISNHLYFYWYRQILGQKVEFLVSFYNNEISEKSEIFDDQFSVERPDGSNFTLKIRSTKLEDSAMYFCASSQSPGGIYTFGSGTRLTVV.